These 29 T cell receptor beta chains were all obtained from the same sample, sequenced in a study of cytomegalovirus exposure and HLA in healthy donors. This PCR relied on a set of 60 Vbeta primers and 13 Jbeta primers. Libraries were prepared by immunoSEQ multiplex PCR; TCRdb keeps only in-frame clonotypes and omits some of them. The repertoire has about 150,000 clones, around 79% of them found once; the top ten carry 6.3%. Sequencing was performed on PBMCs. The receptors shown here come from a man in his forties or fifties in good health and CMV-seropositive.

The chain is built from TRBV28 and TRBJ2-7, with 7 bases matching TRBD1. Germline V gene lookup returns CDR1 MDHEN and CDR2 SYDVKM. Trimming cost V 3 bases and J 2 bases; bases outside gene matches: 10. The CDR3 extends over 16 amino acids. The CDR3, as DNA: TGTGCCAGCAGTTTGATTTCCGGGACAGACCCCTACGAGCAGTACTTC. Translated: CASSLISGTDPYEQYF.

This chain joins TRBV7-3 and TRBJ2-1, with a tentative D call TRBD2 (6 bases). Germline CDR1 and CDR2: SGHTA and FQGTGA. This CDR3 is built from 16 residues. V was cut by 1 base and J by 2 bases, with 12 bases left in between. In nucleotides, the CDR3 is TGTGCCAGCAGCTTAATAGGAGGGTTGGCCTACAATGAGCAGTTCTTC. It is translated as CASSLIGGLAYNEQFF.

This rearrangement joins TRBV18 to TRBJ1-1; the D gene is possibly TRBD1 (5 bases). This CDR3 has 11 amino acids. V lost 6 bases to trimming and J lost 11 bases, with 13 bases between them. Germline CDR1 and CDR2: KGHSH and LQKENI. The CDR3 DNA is TGTGCCAGCTCCCCCGGACATTGGGCTTTCTTT. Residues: CASSPGHWAFF.

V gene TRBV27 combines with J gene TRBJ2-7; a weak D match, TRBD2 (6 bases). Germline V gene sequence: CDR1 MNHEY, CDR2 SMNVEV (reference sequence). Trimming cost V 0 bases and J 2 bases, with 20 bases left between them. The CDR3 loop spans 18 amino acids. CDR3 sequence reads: CASSLSPPGAYLPYEQYF. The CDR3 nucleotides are TGTGCCAGCAGTTTATCCCCTCCGGGAGCCTACCTTCCCTACGAGCAGTACTTC.

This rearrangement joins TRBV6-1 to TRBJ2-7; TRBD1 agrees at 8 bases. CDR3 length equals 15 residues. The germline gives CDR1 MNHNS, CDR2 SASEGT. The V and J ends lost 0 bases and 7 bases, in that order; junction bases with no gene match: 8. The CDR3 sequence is CASSEAPQGAGEQYF. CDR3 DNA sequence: TGTGCCAGCAGTGAAGCCCCCCAGGGGGCCGGGGAGCAGTACTTC.

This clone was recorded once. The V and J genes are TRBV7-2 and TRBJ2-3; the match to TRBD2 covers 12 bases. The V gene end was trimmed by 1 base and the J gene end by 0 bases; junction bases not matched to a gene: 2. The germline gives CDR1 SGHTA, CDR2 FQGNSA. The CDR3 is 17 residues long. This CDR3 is CASSLGGTSGSTDTQYF. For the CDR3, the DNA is TGTGCCAGCAGCTTAGGAGGGACTAGCGGGAGCACAGATACGCAGTATTTT.

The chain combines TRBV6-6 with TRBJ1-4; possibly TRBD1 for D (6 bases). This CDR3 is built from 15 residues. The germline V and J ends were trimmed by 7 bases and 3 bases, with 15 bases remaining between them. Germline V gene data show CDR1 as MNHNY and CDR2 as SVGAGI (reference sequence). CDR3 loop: CASIKYRAPNEKLFF. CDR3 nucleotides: TGTGCCAGCATTAAATACAGGGCGCCTAATGAAAAACTGTTTTTT.

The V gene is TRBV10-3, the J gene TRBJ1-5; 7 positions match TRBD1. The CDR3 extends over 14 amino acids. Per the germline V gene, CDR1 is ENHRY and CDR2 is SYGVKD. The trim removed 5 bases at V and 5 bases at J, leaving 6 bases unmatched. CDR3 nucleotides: TGTGCCATCAGTTCACTTGGACAGGATCAGCCCCAGCATTTT. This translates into CAISSLGQDQPQHF.

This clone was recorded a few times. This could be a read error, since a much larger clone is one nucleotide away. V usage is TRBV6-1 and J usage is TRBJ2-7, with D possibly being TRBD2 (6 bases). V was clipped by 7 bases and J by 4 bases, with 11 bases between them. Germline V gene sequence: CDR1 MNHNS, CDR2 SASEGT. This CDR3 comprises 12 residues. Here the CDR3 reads CASITGRYEQYF. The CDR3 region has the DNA TGTGCCAGCATCACGGGGAGGTACGAGCAGTACTTC.

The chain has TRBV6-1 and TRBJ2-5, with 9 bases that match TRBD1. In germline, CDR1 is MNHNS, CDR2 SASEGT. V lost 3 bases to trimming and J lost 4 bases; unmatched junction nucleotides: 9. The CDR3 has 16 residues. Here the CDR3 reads CASSEDDRGMGETQYF. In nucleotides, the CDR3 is TGTGCCAGCAGTGAGGATGACAGGGGGATGGGAGAGACCCAGTACTTC.

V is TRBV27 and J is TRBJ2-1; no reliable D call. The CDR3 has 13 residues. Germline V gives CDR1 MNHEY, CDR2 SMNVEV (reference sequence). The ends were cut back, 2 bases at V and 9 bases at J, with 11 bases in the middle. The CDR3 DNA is TGTGCCAGCAGTTTACCGTTTAGAGGTGAGCAGTTCTTC. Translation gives CASSLPFRGEQFF.

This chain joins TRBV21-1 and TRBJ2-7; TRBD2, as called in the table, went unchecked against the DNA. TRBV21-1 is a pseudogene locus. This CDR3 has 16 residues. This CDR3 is CASSKVGLAGDYEQYF. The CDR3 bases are TGTGCCAGCAGCAAAGTGGGACTAGCGGGAGACTACGAGCAGTACTTC.

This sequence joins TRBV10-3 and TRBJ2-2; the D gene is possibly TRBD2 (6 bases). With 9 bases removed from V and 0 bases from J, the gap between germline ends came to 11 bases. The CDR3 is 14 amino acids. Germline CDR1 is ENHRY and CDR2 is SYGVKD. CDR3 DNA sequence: TGTGCCATAGGAGGGAGTTCGAACACCGGGGAGCTGTTTTTT. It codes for CAIGGSSNTGELFF.

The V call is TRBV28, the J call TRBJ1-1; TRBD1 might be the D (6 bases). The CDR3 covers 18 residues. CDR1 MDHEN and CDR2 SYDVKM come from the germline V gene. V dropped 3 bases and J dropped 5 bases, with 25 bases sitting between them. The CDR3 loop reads CASSLRGGGLFRRTEAFF. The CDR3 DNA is TGTGCCAGCAGTTTGCGCGGGGGCGGGTTGTTTAGGAGAACTGAAGCTTTCTTT.

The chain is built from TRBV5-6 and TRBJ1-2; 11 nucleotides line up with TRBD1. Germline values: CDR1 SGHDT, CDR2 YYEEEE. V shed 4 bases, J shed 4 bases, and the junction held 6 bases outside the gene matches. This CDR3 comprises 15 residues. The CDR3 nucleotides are TGTGCCAGCAGCCCCGGGACAGGGGGGACCTATGGCTACACCTTC. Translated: CASSPGTGGTYGYTF. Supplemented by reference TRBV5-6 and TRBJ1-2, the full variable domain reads DAGVTQSPTHLIKTRGQQVTLRCSPKSGHDTVSWYQQALGQGPQFIFQYYEEEERQRGNFPDRFSGHQFPNYSSELNVNALLLGDSALYLCASSPGTGGTYGYTFGSGTRLTVV.

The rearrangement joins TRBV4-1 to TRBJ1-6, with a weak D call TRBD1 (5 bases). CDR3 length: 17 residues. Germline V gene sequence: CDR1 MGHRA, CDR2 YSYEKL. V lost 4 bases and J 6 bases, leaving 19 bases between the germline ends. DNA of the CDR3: TGCGCCAGCAGCCTCGGGGGGGGACTGGAACGTAATTCACCCCTCCACTTT. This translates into CASSLGGGLERNSPLHF.

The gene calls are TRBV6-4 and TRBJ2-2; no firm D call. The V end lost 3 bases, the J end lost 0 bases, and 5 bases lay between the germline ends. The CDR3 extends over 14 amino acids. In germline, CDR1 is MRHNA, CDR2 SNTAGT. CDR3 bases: TGTGCCAGCAGTGAACAGTCGAACACCGGGGAGCTGTTTTTT. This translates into CASSEQSNTGELFF.

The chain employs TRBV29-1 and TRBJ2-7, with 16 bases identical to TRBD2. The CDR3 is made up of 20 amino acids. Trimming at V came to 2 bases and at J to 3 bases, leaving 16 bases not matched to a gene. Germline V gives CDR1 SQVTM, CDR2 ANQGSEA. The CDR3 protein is CSVENVSGTSGRVSGYEQYF. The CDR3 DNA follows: TGCAGCGTTGAAAATGTTAGTGGGACTAGCGGGAGGGTTTCGGGCTACGAGCAGTACTTC.

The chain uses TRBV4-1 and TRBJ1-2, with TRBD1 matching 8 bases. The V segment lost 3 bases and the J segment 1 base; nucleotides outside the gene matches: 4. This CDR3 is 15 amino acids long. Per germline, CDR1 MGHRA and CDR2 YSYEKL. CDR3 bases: TGCGCCAGCAGCCATTCCGGGACAGGTAACTATGGCTACACCTTC. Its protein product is CASSHSGTGNYGYTF.

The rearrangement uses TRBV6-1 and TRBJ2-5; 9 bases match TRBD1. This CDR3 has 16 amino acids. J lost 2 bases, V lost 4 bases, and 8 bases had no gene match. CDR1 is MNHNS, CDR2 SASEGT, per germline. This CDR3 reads CASSAGQGMGQETQYF. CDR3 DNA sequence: TGTGCCAGCAGTGCAGGACAGGGGATGGGGCAAGAGACCCAGTACTTC.

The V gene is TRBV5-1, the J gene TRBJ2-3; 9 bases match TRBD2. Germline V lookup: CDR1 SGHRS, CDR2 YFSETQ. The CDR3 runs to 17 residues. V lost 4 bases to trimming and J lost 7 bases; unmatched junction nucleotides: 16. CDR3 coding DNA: TGCGCCAGCAGCGATCCGGCTCGGCGGGAGGGCCCATATACGCAGTATTTT. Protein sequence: CASSDPARREGPYTQYF.

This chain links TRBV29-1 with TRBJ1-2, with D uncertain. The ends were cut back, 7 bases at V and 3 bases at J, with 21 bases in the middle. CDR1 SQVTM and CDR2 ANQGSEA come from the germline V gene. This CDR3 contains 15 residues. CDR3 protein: CSGTRHILEDYGYTF. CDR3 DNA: TGCAGCGGAACACGTCACATACTCGAGGACTATGGCTACACCTTC. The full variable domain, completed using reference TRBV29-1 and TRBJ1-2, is SAVISQKPSRDICQRGTSLTIQCQVDSQVTMMFWYRQQPGQSLTLIATANQGSEATYESGFVIDKFPISRPNLTFSTLTVSNMSPEDSSIYLCSGTRHILEDYGYTFGSGTRLTVV.

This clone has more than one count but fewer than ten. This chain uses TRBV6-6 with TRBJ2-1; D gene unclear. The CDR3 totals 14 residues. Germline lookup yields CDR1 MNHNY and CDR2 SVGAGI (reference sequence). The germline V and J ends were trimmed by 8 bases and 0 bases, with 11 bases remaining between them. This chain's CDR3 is CASERSHSYNEQFF. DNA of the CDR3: TGTGCCAGCGAAAGGAGCCACTCCTACAATGAGCAGTTCTTC.

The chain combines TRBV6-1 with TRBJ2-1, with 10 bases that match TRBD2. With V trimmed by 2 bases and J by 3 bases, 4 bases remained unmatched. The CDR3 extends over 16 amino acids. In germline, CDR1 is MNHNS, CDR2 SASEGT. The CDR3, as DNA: TGTGCCAGCAGTGAAATACTAGCGGGAATCTACAATGAGCAGTTCTTC. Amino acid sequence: CASSEILAGIYNEQFF.

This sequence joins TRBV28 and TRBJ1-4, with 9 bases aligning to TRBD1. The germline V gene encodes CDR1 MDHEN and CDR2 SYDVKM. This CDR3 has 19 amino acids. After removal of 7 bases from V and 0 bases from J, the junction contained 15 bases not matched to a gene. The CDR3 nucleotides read TGTGCCAGCAATCCACAGACCGGGACAGGGTTTGCAACTAATGAAAAACTGTTTTTT. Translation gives CASNPQTGTGFATNEKLFF.

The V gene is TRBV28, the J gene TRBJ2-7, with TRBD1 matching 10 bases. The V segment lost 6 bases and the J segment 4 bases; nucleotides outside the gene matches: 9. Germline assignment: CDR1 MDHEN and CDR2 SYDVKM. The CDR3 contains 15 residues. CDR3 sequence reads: CASSRTGGPYYEQYF. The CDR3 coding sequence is TGTGCCAGCAGCCGGACAGGGGGTCCCTATTACGAGCAGTACTTC. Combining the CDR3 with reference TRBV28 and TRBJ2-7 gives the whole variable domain DVKVTQSSRYLVKRTGEKVFLECVQDMDHENMFWYRQDPGLGLRLIYFSYDVKMKEKGDIPEGYSVSREKKERFSLILESASTNQTSMYLCASSRTGGPYYEQYFGPGTRLTVT.

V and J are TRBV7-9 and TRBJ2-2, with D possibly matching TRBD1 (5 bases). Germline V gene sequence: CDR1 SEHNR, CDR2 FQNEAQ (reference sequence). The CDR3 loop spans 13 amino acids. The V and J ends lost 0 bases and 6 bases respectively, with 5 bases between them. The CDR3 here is CASSLAGAGELFF. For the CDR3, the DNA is TGTGCCAGCAGCTTAGCAGGGGCCGGGGAGCTGTTTTTT. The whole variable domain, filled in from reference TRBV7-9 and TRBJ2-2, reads DTGVSQNPRHKITKRGQNVTFRCDPISEHNRLYWYRQTLGQGPEFLTYFQNEAQLEKSRLLSDRFSAERPKGSFSTLEIQRTEQGDSAMYLCASSLAGAGELFFGEGSRLTVL.

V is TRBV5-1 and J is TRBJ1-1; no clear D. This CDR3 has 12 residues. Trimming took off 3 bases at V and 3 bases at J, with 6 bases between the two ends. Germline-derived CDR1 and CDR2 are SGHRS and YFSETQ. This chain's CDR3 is CASSSYYTEAFF. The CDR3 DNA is TGCGCCAGCAGCTCCTACTACACTGAAGCTTTCTTT. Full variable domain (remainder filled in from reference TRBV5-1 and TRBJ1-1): KAGVTQTPRYLIKTRGQQVTLSCSPISGHRSVSWYQQTPGQGLQFLFEYFSETQRNKGNFPGRFSGRQFSNSRSEMNVSTLELGDSALYLCASSSYYTEAFFGQGTRLTVV.

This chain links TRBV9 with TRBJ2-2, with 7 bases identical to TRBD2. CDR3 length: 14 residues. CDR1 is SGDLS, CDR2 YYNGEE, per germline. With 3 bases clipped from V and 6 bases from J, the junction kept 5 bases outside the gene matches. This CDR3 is CASSDTSVSGELFF. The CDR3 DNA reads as TGTGCCAGCAGCGACACTAGCGTTTCCGGGGAGCTGTTTTTT.